Here is one T cell receptor (beta chain) with its context. The data derive from a study of T cells in localized non-small cell lung cancer. Here immunoSEQ multiplex PCR was the method, and the copy in TCRdb shows in-frame clones only, minus some. This sample has about 79,000 clones; 88% occur once, and the top ten carry more than 20%. The source material was peripheral blood, sampled before any cancer treatment. The receptor was isolated from a woman aged 35 to 70 with stage I squamous cell lung carcinoma.

CDR3 bases: TGTGCCATCAGTGAGCCCACAGGGGCCTACGAGCAGTACTTC. It is translated as CAISEPTGAYEQYF. The chain has TRBV10-3 and TRBJ2-7, with TRBD1 matching 7 bases. There are 14 residues in the CDR3. V dropped 2 bases and J dropped 2; count of bases not matched to a gene: 3. CDR1 and CDR2 (germline): ENHRY, SYGVKD.